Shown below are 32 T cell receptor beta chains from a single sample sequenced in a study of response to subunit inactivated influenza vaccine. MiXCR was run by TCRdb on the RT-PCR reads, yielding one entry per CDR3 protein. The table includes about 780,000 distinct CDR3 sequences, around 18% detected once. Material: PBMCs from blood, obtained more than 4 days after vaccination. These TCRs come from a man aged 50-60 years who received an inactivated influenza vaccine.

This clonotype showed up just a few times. The CDR3, as DNA: TGTGCCAGCAGCCCCCACATGGGCGAGCAGTACTTC. Translating gives CASSPHMGEQYF. The chain recombines TRBV3-1 with TRBJ2-7, with D hard to call. CDR1 and CDR2 (germline): LGHDT, YNNKEL (reference sequence). The V end was cut by 4 bases, the J end by 6 bases, with 10 bases between. The CDR3 loop spans 12 amino acids.

CDR3 sequence (DNA): TGCAGTGCTAGAGGACAGGGCGGAAGCACAGATACGCAGTATTTT. Translation: CSARGQGGSTDTQYF. This chain links TRBV20-1 with TRBJ2-3; 7 positions match TRBD1. Germline CDR1 reads DFQATT; CDR2 reads SNEGSKA (reference sequence). V dropped 1 base and J dropped 0; count of bases not matched to a gene: 4. The CDR3 covers 15 residues.

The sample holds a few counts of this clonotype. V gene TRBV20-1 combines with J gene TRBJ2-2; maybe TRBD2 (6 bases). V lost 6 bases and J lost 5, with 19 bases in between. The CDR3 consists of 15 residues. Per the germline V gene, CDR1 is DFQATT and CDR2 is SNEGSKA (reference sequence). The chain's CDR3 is CSANAPYGGTGELFF. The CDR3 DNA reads TGCAGTGCCAACGCTCCTTATGGGGGGACCGGGGAGCTGTTTTTT.

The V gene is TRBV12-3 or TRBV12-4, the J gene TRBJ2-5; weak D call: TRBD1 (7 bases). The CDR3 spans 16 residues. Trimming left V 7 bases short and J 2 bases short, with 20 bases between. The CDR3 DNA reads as TGTGCCAGCACCGAAGGGGGGCGACAGGGTCAAGAGACCCAGTACTTC. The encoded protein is CASTEGGRQGQETQYF.

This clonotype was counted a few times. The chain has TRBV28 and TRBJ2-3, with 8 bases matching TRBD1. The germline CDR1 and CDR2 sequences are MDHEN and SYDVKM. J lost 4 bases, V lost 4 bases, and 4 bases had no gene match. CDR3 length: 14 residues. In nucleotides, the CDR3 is TGTGCCAGCAGTTGGACAGGGATCGCAGATACGCAGTATTTT. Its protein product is CASSWTGIADTQYF.

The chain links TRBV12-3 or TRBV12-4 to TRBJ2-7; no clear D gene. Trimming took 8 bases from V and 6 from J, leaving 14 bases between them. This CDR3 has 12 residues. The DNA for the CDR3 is TGTGCCAGCTCCCCTCGGCGCCGCGAGCAGTACTTC. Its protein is CASSPRRREQYF.

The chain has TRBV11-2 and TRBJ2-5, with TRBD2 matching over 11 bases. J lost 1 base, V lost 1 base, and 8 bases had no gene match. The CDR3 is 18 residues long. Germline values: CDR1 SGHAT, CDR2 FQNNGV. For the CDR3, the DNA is TGTGCCAGCAGCTTAGGCCCTCTAGCGGGGGGCCTCCAAGAGACCCAGTACTTC. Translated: CASSLGPLAGGLQETQYF.

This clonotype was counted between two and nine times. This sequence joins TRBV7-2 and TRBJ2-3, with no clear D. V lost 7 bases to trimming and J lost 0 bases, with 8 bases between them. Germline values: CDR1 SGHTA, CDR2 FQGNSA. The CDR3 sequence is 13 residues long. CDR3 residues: CASTLDSTDTQYF. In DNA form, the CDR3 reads TGTGCCAGCACCCTGGACAGCACAGATACGCAGTATTTT.

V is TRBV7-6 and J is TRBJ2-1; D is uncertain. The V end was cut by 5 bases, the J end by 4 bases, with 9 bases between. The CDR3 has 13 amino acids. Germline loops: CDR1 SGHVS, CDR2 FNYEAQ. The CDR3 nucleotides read TGTGCCAGCAGCCCCCCTGGATACAATGAGCAGTTCTTC. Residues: CASSPPGYNEQFF.

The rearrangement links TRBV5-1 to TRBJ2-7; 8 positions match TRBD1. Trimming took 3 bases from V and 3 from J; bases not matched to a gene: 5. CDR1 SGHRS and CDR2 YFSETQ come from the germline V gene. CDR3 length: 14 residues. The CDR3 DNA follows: TGCGCCAGCAGCTGGGAGACAGGGGTCTACGAGCAGTACTTC. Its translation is CASSWETGVYEQYF.

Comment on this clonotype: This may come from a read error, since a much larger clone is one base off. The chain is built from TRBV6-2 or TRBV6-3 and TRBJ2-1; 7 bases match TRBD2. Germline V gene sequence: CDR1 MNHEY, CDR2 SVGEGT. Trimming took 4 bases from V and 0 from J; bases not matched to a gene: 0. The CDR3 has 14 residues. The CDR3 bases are TGTGCCAGCAGTTGCGGGAGCTCCTACAATGAGCAGTTCTTC. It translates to CASSCGSSYNEQFF.

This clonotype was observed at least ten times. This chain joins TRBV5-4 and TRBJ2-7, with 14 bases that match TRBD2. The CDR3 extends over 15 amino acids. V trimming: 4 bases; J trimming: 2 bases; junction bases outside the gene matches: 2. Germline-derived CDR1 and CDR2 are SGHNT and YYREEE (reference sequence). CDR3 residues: CASSKGLAGAYEQYF. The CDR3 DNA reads TGTGCCAGCAGCAAGGGACTAGCGGGAGCCTACGAGCAGTACTTC.

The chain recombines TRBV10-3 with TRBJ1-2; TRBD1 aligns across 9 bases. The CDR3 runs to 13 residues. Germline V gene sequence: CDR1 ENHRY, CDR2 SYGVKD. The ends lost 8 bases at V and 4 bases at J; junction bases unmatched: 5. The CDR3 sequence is CAIGTGGGYGYTF. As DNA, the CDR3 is TGTGCCATCGGAACAGGGGGCGGCTATGGCTACACCTTC.

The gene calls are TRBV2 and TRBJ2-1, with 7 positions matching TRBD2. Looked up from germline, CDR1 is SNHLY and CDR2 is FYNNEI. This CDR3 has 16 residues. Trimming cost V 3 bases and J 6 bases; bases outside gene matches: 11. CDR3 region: CASSDSLGLVFNEQFF. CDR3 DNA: TGTGCCAGCAGTGACTCCCTAGGACTAGTTTTCAATGAGCAGTTCTTC.

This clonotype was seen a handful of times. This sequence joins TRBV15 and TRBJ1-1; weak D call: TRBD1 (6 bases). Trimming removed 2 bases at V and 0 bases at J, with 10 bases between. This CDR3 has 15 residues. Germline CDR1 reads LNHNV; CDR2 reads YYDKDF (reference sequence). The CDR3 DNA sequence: TGTGCCACCAGCAGATCGACAGGAATGAACACTGAAGCTTTCTTT. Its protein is CATSRSTGMNTEAFF.

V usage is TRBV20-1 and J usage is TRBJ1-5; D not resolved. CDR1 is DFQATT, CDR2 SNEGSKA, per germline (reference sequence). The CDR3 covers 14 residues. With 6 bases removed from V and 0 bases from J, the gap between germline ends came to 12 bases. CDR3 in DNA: TGCAGTGCCCCGCCGGACTATAGCAATCAGCCCCAGCATTTT. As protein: CSAPPDYSNQPQHF.

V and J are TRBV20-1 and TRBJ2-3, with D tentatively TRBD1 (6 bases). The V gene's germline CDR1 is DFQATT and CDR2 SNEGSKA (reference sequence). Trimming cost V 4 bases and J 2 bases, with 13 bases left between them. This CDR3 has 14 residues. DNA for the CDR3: TGCAGTGCTAAACAGGGCATAAACACAGATACGCAGTATTTT. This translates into CSAKQGINTDTQYF.

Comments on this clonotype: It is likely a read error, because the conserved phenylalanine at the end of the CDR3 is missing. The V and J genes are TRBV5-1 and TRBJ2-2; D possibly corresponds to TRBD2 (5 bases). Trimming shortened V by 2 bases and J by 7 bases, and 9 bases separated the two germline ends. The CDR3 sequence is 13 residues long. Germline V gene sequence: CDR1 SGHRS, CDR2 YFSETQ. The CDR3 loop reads CASSFRGSGELFQ. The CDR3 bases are TGCGCCAGCAGCTTCAGAGGGAGCGGGGAGCTGTTTCAA.

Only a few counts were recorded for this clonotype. CDR3 region: CASSLVSPTSYEQYF. CDR3 DNA: TGTGCCAGCAGCTTAGTATCCCCGACCTCCTACGAGCAGTACTTC. The chain recombines TRBV7-9 with TRBJ2-7; D remains ambiguous. The CDR3 spans 15 residues. Germline CDR1 is SEHNR and CDR2 is FQNEAQ (reference sequence). Between the trimmed V and J ends, which lost 1 base and 0 bases, there was a span of 10 bases.

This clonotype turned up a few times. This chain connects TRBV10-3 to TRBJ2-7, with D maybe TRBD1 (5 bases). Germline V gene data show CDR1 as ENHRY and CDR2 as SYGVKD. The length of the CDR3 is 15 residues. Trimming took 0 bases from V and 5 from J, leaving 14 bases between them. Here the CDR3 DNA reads TGTGCCATCAGTGAGTCGGGGCAGGGTTTCGACGAGCAGTACTTC. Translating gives CAISESGQGFDEQYF.

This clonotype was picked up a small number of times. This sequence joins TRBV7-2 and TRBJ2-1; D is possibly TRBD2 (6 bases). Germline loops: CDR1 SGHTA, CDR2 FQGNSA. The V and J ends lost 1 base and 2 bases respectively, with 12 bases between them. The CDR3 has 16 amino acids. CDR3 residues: CASSLGVSGTYNEQFF. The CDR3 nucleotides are TGTGCCAGCAGCTTAGGAGTTAGCGGAACCTACAATGAGCAGTTCTTC.

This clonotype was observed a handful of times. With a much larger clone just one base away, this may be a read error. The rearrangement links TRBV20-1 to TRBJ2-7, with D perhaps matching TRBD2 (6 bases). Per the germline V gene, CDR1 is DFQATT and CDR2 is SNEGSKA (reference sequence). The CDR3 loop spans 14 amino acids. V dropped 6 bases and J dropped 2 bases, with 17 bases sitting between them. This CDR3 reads CSAESGTGTYEQYF. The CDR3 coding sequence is TGCAGTGCAGAGTCCGGGACTGGGACCTACGAGCAGTACTTC.

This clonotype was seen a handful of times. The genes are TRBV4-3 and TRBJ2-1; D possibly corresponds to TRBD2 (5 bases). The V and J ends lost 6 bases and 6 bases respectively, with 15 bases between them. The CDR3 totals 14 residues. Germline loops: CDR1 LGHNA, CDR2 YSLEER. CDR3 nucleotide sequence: TGCGCCAGCAGGGACTCGGGCCGAGGCAATGAGCAGTTCTTC. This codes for CASRDSGRGNEQFF.

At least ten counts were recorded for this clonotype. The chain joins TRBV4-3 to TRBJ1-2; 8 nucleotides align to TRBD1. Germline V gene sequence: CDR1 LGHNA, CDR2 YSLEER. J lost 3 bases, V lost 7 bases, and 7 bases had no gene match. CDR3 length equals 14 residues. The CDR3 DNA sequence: TGCGCCAGCACGGGCGGGACAGGCGACTATGGCTACACCTTC. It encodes CASTGGTGDYGYTF.

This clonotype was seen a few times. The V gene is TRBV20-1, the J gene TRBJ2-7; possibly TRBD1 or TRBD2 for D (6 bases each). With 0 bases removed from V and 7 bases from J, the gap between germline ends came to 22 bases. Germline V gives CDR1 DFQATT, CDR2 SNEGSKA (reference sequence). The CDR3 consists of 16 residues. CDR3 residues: CSARDQVGHPGGEQYF. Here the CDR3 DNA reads TGCAGTGCTAGAGATCAGGTGGGACACCCTGGGGGGGAGCAGTACTTC.

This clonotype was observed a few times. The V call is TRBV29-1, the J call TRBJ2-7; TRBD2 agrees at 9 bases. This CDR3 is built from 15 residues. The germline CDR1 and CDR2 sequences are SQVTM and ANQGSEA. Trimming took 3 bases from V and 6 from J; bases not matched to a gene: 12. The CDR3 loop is CSVDAGGGPLGEQYF. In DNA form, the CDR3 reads TGCAGCGTTGACGCGGGGGGGGGACCACTTGGCGAGCAGTACTTC.

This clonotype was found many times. Here the CDR3 DNA reads TGTGCCAGCAGTTTAAGTTCGGGTCCGATGAACAATCAGCCCCAGCATTTT. Translation: CASSLSSGPMNNQPQHF. The chain couples TRBV12-3 or TRBV12-4 to TRBJ1-5; D ambiguous. The CDR3 has 17 amino acids. Deletions cut 2 bases from V and 3 bases from J, with 17 bases between.

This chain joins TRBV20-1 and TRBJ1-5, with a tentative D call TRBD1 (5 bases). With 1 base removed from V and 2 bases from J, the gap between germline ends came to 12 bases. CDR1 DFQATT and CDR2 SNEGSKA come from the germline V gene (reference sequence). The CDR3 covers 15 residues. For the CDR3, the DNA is TGCAGTGCTAGAGTGGCACAGGCCGGCAATCAGCCCCAGCATTTT. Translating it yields CSARVAQAGNQPQHF.

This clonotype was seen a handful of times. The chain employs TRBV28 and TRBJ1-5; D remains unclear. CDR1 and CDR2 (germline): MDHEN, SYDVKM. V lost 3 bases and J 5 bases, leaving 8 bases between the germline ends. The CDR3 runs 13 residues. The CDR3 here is CASSFGSYQPQHF. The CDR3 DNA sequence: TGTGCCAGCAGTTTCGGCAGTTATCAGCCCCAGCATTTT.

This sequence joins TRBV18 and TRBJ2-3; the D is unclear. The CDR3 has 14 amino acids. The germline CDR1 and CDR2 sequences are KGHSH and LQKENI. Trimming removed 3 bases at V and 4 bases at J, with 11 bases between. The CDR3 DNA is TGTGCCAGCTCACCGTTTGGGCCGCCAGATACGCAGTATTTT. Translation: CASSPFGPPDTQYF.

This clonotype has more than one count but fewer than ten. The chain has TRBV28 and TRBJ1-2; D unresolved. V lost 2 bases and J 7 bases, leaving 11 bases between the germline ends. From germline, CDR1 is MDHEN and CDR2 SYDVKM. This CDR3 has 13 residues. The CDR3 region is CASSLMAILGYTF. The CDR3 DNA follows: TGTGCCAGCAGTTTAATGGCGATTCTTGGCTACACCTTC.

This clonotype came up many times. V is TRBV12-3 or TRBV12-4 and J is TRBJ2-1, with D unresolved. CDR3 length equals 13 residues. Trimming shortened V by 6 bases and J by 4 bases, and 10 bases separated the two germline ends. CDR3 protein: CASSLNSYNEQFF. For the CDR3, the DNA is TGTGCCAGCAGCTTAAACAGTTACAATGAGCAGTTCTTC.